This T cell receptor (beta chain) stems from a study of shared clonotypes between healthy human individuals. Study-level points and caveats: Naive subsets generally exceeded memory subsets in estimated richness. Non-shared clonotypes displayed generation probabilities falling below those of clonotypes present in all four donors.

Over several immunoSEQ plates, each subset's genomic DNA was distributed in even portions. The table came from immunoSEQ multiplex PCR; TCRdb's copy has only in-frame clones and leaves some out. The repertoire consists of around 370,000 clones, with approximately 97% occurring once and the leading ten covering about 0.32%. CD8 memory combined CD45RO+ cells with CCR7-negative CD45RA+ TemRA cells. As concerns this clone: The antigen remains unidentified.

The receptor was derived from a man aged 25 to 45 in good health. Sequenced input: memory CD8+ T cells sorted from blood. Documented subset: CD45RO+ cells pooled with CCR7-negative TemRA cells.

CDR3 DNA: TGTGCCAGCAGTTTAATTAGCGGGGAATATGAGCAGTTCTTC. The encoded protein is CASSLISGEYEQFF. V and J are TRBV28 and TRBJ2-1; the match to TRBD2 covers 8 bases. V dropped 2 bases and J dropped 8; count of bases not matched to a gene: 5. Germline V gene lookup returns CDR1 MDHEN and CDR2 SYDVKM. This CDR3 spans 14 amino acids.